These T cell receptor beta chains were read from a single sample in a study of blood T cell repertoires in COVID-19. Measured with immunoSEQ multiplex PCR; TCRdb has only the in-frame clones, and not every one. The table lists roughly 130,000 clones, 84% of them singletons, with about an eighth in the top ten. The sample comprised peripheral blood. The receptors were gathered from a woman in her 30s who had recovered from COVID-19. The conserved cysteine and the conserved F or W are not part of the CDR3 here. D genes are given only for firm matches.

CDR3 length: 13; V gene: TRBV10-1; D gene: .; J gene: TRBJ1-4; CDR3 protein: ASTGSGATNEKLF
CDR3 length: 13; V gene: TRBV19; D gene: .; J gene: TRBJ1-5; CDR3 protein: ASSKTQNSNQPQH
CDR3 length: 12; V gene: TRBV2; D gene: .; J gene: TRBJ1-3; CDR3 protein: ASSENSGGNTIY
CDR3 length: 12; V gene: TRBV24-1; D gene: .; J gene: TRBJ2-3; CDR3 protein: ATSATGQADTQY
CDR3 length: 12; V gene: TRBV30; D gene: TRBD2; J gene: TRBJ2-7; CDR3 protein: ACNPGLAGREQY
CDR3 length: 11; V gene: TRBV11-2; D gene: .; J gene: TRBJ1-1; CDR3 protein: ASSPSPNTEAF
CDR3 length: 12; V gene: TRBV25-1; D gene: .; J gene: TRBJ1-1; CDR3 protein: ASSDLTAPTEAF
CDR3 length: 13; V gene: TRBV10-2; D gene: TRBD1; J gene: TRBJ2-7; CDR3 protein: ASSESGGRAYEQY
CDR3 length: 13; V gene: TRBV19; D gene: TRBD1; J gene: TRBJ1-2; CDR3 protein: ASSFRDRRHYGYT
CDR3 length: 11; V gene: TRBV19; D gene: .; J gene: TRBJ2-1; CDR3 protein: ASSPYPSPVEF
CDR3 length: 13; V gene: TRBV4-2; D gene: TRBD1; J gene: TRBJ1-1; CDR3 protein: ASSQDHQGVTEAF
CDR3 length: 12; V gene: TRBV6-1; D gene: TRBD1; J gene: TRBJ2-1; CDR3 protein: ASSDGQEYNEQF
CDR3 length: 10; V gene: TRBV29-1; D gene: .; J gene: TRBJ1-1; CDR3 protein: SAATGYAEAF
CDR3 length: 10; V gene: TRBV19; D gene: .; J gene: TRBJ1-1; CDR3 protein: ASTTGNTEAF
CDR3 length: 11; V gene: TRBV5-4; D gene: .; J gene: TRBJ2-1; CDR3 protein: ASSLSSYNEQF
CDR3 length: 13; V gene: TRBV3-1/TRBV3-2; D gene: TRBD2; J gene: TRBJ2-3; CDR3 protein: ASSSQRGGTDTQY
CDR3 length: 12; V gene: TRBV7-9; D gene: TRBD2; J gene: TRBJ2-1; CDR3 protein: ASSLRGGSDEQF
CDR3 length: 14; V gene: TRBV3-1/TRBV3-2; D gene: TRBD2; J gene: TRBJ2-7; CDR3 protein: ASSLSGTSTAYEQY
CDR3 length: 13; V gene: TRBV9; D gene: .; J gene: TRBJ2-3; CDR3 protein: ASSVTGRWTDTQY
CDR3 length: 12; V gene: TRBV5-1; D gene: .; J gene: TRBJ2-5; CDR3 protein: ASSLITGSQTQY
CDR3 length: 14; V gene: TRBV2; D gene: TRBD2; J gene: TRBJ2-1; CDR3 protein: ASRGMRGSSYNEQF
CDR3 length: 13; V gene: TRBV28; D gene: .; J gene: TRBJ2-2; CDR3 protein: ASIGGGQGAGELF
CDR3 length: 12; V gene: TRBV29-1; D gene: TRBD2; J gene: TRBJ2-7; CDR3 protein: SVTLAGGSYEQY
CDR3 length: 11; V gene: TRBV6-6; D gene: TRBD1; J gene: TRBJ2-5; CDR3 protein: ASSLGQKETQY
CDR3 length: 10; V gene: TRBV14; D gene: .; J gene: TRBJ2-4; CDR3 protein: ASSQGLNIQY
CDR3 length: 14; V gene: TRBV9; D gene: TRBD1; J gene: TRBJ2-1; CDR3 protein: ASSTRQGAGHNEQF
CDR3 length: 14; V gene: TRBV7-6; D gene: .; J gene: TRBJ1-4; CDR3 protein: ASSLHPAATNEKLF
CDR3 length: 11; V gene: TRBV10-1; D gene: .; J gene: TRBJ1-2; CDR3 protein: ASSEFRTVGYT
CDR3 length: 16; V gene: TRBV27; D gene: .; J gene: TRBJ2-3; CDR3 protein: ASSLKLGDTSTRDTQY
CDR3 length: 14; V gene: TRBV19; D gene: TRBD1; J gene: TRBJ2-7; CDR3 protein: ASTLPDRGRDCEQY
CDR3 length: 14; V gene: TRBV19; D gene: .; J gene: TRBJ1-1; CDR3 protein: ASSPPGVRGNTEAF
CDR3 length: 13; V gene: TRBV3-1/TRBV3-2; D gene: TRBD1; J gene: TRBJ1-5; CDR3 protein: ASSQAKTGNQPQH
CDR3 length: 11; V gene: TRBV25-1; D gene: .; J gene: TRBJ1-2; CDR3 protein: ASTEHSNYGYT
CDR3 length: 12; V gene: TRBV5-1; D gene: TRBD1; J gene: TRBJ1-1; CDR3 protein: ASSFGQGRPEAF
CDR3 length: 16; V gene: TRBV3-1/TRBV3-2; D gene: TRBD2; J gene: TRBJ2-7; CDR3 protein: ASSFHTRTSGTPYEQY
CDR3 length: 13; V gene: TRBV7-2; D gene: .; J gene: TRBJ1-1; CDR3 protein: ASSLLQGRDTEAF
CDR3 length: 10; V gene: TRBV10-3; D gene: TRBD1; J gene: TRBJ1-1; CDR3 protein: AISDRAAEAF
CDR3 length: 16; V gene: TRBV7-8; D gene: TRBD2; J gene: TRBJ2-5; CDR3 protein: ASSLGLAGGPGLETQY
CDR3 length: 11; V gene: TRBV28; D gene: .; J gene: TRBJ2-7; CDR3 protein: ASSTSTPYEQY
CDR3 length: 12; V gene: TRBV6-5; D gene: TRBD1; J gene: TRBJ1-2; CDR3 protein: ASSRTGFDYGYT
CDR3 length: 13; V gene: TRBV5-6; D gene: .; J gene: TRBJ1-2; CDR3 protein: ASSLRQGGNYGYT
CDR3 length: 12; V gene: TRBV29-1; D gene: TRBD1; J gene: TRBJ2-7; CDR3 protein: SVLRAGGISEQY
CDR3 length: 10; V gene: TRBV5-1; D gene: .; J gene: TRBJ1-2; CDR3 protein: ASGEGNYGYT
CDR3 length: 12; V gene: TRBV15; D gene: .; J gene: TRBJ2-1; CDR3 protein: ATRNRTAYNEQF
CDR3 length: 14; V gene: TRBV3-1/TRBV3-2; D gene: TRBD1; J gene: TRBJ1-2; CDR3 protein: ASSKLGPGTDYGYT
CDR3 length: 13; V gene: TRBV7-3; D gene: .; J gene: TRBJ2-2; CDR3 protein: ASTPVGGGPGELF
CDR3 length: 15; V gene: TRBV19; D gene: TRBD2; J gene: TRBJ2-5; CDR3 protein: ASSTTGLGLAKETQY
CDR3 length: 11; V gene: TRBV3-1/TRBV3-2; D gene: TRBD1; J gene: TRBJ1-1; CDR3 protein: ASSPTGLIEAF
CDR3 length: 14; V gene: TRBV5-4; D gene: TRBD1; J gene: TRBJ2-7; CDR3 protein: ASSFSGTGNYYEQY
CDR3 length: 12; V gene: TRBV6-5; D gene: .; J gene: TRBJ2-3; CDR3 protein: ATFGGSRADTQY
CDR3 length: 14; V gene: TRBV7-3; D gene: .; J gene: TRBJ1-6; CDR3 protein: ASSRTGQGYNSPLH
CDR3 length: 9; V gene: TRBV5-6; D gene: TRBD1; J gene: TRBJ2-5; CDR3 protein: ASSLRDREY
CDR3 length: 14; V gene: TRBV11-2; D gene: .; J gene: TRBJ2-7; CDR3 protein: ASSLESRAGKYEQY